The 10 T cell receptor beta chains below come from one sample, sequenced in a study of blood T cell repertoires in COVID-19. The method was immunoSEQ multiplex PCR; TCRdb's version includes in-frame clones alone and lacks a portion of them. The sample consists of around 280,000 clones, around nine tenths of them appearing once. The specimen was peripheral blood. All receptors derive from a man between 65 and 85 years old with acute or convalescent COVID-19.

The chain joins TRBV27 to TRBJ2-7; 12 bases map to TRBD1. Germline CDR1 MNHEY, CDR2 SMNVEV (reference sequence). V lost 7 bases and J lost 2; bases outside the gene matches: 6. The CDR3 loop spans 15 amino acids. The CDR3 bases are TGTGCCAGCAAACCCGGGACAGGGGGCACCTACGAGCAGTACTTC. Translated: CASKPGTGGTYEQYF.

This chain uses TRBV3-1 (or the pseudogene TRBV3-2) with TRBJ1-5; D is undetermined. The germline V gene encodes CDR1 LGHDT and CDR2 YNNKEL (reference sequence). V was clipped by 3 bases and J by 4 bases, with 10 bases between them. The CDR3 length is 14 residues. CDR3 in amino acids: CASSHLVENQPQHF. The CDR3 nucleotides are TGTGCCAGCAGCCACCTAGTCGAGAATCAGCCCCAGCATTTT.

The chain combines TRBV4-2 with TRBJ1-2, with 8 bases that match TRBD1. The CDR3 sequence is 19 residues long. Germline trimming cut 0 bases from V and 0 bases from J; bases unmatched to any gene: 12. Per the germline V gene, CDR1 is LGHNA and CDR2 is YNFKEQ. CDR3 region: CASSQDLNVGTGSNYGYTF. The CDR3 bases are TGTGCCAGCAGCCAAGATTTAAACGTGGGGACAGGATCTAACTATGGCTACACCTTC.

The chain recombines TRBV7-2 with TRBJ2-7; 9 bases map to TRBD1. The CDR3 length is 15 residues. The ends lost 6 bases at V and 4 bases at J; junction bases unmatched: 10. Germline-derived CDR1 and CDR2 are SGHTA and FQGNSA. The CDR3 sequence: CASRDRDRVGYEQYF. CDR3 coding DNA: TGTGCCAGCAGGGACCGGGACAGGGTGGGGTACGAGCAGTACTTC.

This clone was counted only a few times. The chain links TRBV7-9 to TRBJ1-1, with 8 bases that match TRBD1. The CDR3 is 15 amino acids. V lost 1 base and J lost 3; bases outside the gene matches: 4. Germline CDR1 is SEHNR and CDR2 is FQNEAQ (reference sequence). The CDR3 here is CASSLGQGLDTEAFF. The CDR3 DNA reads TGTGCCAGCAGCTTAGGACAGGGGCTCGACACTGAAGCTTTCTTT.

The chain joins TRBV4-2 to TRBJ2-3; tentatively, D is TRBD2 (7 bases). There are 16 residues in the CDR3. V was shortened by 2 bases and J by 2 bases, with 14 bases between the two germline ends. Per the germline V gene, CDR1 is LGHNA and CDR2 is YNFKEQ. The CDR3 nucleotides read TGTGCCAGCAGCCAACTGGGAGGGGGGGCCACAGATACGCAGTATTTT. This sequence encodes CASSQLGGGATDTQYF.

The rearrangement links TRBV6-2 or TRBV6-3 to TRBJ1-2; D unresolved. CDR3 size: 15 residues. The germline V gene has CDR1 MNHEY and CDR2 SVGEGT. V shed 3 bases and J shed 2 bases, with 13 bases lying between them. The CDR3 DNA reads TGTGCCAGCAGTTATGGGCCTACGGCAAACTATGGCTACACCTTC. Amino acid sequence: CASSYGPTANYGYTF.

V usage is TRBV11-2 and J usage is TRBJ2-3; 7 bases are shared with TRBD1. Germline CDR1 reads SGHAT; CDR2 reads FQNNGV. The CDR3 is 14 amino acids. V lost 5 bases and J lost 2; bases outside the gene matches: 4. The CDR3 sequence: CASSRGQITDTQYF. The CDR3 bases are TGTGCCAGCAGCCGGGGACAGATCACAGATACGCAGTATTTT.

V is TRBV3-1 (or the pseudogene TRBV3-2) and J is TRBJ2-1; TRBD2 aligns across 15 bases. The V gene end was trimmed by 2 bases and the J gene end by 7 bases; junction bases not matched to a gene: 3. This CDR3 region has 16 residues. From germline, CDR1 is LGHDT and CDR2 YNNKEL (reference sequence). The CDR3 sequence is CASSQSGLAGGNEQFF. DNA for the CDR3: TGTGCCAGCAGCCAAAGTGGACTAGCGGGAGGGAATGAGCAGTTCTTC.

V gene TRBV30 combines with J gene TRBJ1-5, with a weak D call TRBD1 (6 bases). This CDR3 region has 13 residues. Per the germline V gene, CDR1 is GTSNPN and CDR2 is SVGIG (reference sequence). Trimming took 1 base from V and 8 from J, leaving 12 bases between them. CDR3 protein: CAWSGQGSKPQHF. In DNA form, the CDR3 reads TGTGCCTGGAGTGGCCAGGGGAGTAAGCCCCAGCATTTT.